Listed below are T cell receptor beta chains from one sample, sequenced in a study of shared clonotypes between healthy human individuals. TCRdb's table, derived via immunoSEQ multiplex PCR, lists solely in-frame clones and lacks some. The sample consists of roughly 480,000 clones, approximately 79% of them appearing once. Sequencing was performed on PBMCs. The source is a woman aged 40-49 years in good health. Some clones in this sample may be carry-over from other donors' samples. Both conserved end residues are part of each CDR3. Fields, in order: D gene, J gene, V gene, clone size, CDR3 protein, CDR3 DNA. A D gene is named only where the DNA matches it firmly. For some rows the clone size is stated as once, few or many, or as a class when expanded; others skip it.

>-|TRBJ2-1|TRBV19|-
CASRSLANYNEQFF
TGTGCCAGTAGGTCCCTAGCGAATTACAATGAGCAGTTCTTC
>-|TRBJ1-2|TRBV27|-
CASSFNTASRSGYTF
TGTGCCAGCAGTTTTAATACGGCGTCCAGGAGTGGCTACACCTTC
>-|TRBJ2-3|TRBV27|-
CASSSSHQIDTQYF
TGTGCCAGCAGCAGCTCCCACCAGATCGATACGCAGTATTTT
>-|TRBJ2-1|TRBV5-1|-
CASSSNPGTSGGNEQFF
TGCGCCAGCAGCTCGAACCCCGGGACCAGCGGAGGCAATGAGCAGTTCTTC
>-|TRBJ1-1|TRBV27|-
CASRGSWNTEAFF
TGTGCCAGCAGAGGCTCCTGGAACACTGAAGCTTTCTTT
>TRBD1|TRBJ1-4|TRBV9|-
CASSPGTGVEKLFF
TGTGCCAGCAGCCCGGGGACAGGGGTCGAAAAACTGTTTTTT
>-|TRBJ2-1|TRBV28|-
CASSLRQEQFF
TGTGCCAGCAGTTTAAGACAGGAGCAGTTCTTC
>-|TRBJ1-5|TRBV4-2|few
CASSQDWTFNSNQPQHF
TGTGCCAGCAGCCAAGATTGGACATTTAATAGCAATCAGCCCCAGCATTTT
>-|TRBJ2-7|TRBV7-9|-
CASSPDGNYEQYF
TGTGCCAGCAGCCCCGACGGGAACTACGAGCAGTACTTC
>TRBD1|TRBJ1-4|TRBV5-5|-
CASSFQGAKEKLFF
TGTGCCAGCAGCTTTCAGGGGGCGAAGGAAAAACTGTTTTTT
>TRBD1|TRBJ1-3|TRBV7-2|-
CASSQFRTGGGNTIYF
TGTGCCAGCAGCCAGTTTCGGACAGGGGGTGGAAACACCATATATTTT
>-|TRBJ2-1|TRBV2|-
CASRPSPSSYNEQFF
TGTGCCAGCAGACCTTCGCCGAGCTCCTACAATGAGCAGTTCTTC
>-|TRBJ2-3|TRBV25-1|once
CASSGLRGTDTQYF
TGTGCCAGCAGTGGTCTGCGGGGTACAGATACGCAGTATTTT
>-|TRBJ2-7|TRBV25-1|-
CASSDLGRLTYEQYF
TGTGCCAGCAGTGATTTAGGACGGCTAACCTACGAGCAGTACTTC
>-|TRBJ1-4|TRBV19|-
CASSPDLGRGEKLFF
TGTGCCAGTAGTCCCGATCTGGGTCGGGGTGAAAAACTGTTTTTT
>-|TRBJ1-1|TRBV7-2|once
CASSLDRDVGAFF
TGTGCCAGCAGCTTAGACAGGGATGTTGGTGCTTTCTTT
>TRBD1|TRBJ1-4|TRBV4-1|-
CASSLDRGREKLFF
TGCGCCAGCAGCCTTGACAGGGGGCGCGAAAAACTGTTTTTT
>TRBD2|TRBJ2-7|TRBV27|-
CASSPLAGVISAEQYF
TGTGCCAGCAGTCCATTAGCGGGAGTAATAAGTGCGGAGCAGTACTTC
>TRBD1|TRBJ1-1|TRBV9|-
CASSNPGGTEAFF
TGTGCCAGCAGCAACCCAGGGGGCACTGAAGCTTTCTTT
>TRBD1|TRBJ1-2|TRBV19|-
CASSVDRGGSGYTF
TGTGCCAGTAGTGTGGACAGGGGCGGCTCTGGCTACACCTTC
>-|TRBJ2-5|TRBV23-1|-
CASSQYPPGRGTQETQYF
TGCGCCAGCAGTCAATACCCTCCCGGACGGGGAACTCAAGAGACCCAGTACTTC
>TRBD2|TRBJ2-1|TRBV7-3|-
CASSLRLAGFDEQFF
TGTGCCAGCAGCTTAAGACTAGCGGGATTCGATGAGCAGTTCTTC
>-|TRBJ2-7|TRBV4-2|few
CASSQDRGTYEQYF
TGTGCCAGCAGCCAAGATAGGGGGACCTACGAGCAGTACTTC
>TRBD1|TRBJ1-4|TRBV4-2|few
CASSQDRGGKVKLFF
TGTGCCAGCAGCCAAGATAGAGGGGGCAAAGTAAAACTGTTTTTT
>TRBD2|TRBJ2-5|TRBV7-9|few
CASSALAGPRRRGQETQYF
TGTGCCAGCAGCGCCCTAGCGGGTCCACGGAGAAGGGGTCAAGAGACCCAGTACTTC
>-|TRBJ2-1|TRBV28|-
CASSPLGATHSYNEQFF
TGTGCCAGCAGTCCGCTGGGAGCTACCCACTCCTACAATGAGCAGTTCTTC
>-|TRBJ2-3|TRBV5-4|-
CASSSLTGYGTDTQYF
TGTGCCAGCAGCTCCTTGACGGGCTACGGCACAGATACGCAGTATTTT
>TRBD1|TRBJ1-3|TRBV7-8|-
CASSLGTMGQMKGNTIYF
TGTGCCAGCAGCTTAGGGACCATGGGACAGATGAAAGGAAACACCATATATTTT
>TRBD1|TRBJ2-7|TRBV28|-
CASSLRKDRAYEQYF
TGTGCCAGCAGTTTAAGAAAGGACAGGGCCTACGAGCAGTACTTC
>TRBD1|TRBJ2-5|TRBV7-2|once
CASSSLTGGRETQYF
TGTGCCAGCAGCTCCTTGACAGGGGGGAGAGAGACCCAGTACTTC
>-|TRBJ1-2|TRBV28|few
CASRKIQGGINGYTF
TGTGCCAGCAGAAAAATCCAGGGAGGTATAAATGGCTACACCTTC
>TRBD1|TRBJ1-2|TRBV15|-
CATSRDRDRAGYTF
TGTGCCACCAGCAGAGATCGGGACAGGGCTGGCTACACCTTC
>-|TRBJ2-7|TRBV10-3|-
CAISDSREQYF
TGTGCCATCAGTGACAGCCGCGAGCAGTACTTC
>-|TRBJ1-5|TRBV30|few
CAWGQNSNQPQHF
TGTGCCTGGGGACAAAACAGCAATCAGCCCCAGCATTTT
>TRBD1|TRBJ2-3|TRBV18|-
CASSPTGGGTDTQYF
TGTGCCAGCTCACCGACAGGGGGTGGCACAGATACGCAGTATTTT
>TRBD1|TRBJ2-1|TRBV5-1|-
CASSQDRVDEQFF
TGCGCCAGCAGTCAGGACAGGGTCGATGAGCAGTTCTTC
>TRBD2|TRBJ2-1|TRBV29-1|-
CSVGLAGGAEQFF
TGCAGCGTTGGGCTAGCGGGTGGTGCTGAGCAGTTCTTC
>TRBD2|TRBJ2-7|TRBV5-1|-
CASSTRTSTNEQYF
TGCGCCAGCAGCACGCGGACTAGTACTAACGAGCAGTACTTC
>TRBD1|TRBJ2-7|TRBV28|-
CASRGDSRDYEQYF
TGTGCCAGCAGGGGGGACAGTCGGGACTACGAGCAGTACTTC
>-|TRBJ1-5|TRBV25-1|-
CASSESGRRQPQHF
TGTGCCAGCAGTGAATCAGGGAGGAGGCAGCCCCAGCATTTT
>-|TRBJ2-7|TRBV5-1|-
CASTKLQGVDEQYF
TGCGCCAGCACCAAATTACAGGGTGTCGACGAGCAGTACTTC
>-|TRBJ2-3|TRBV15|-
CATSRASSKPDTQYF
TGTGCCACCAGCAGGGCGAGTAGCAAACCAGATACGCAGTATTTT
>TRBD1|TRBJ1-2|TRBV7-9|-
CASSARDSRYGYTF
TGTGCCAGCAGCGCCCGGGACAGTAGATATGGCTACACCTTC
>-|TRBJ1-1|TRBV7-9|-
CASSRRGGLSRALNTEAFF
TGTGCCAGCAGCCGACGCGGGGGATTGAGTAGGGCCCTGAACACTGAAGCTTTCTTT
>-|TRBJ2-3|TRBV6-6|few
CASSYEGARTDTQYF
TGTGCCAGCAGTTACGAGGGCGCCCGCACAGATACGCAGTATTTT
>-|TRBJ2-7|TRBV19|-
CASSIGVKKKVTQNEQYF
TGTGCCAGTAGTATTGGGGTAAAGAAGAAAGTGACCCAGAACGAGCAGTACTTC
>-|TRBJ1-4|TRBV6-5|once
CASSYSAVVGKLFF
TGTGCCAGCAGTTACTCGGCGGTTGTGGGAAAACTGTTTTTT
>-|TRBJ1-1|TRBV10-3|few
CAISDRVNTEAFF
TGTGCCATCAGTGACCGAGTGAACACTGAAGCTTTCTTT
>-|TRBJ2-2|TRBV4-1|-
CASSRRERVNTGELFF
TGCGCCAGCAGCCGCCGGGAGCGGGTTAACACCGGGGAGCTGTTTTTT
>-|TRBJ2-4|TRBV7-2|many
CASTLFDIQYF
TGTGCCAGCACATTATTTGACATTCAGTACTTC
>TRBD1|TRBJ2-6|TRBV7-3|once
CASSRDRGPSSGANVLTF
TGTGCCAGCAGCCGGGACAGGGGACCAAGCTCTGGGGCCAACGTCCTGACTTTC
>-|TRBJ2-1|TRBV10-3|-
CAISAFGQRSNEQFF
TGTGCCATCAGTGCCTTCGGCCAGCGGTCCAATGAGCAGTTCTTC
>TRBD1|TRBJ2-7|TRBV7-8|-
CASSSGTGSSLYEQYF
TGTGCCAGCAGCTCGGGGACAGGGTCTTCTCTCTACGAGCAGTACTTC
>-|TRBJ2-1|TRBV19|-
CASSTRGVRNEQFF
TGTGCCAGTAGTACCCGAGGGGTCCGCAATGAGCAGTTCTTC
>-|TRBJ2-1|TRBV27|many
CASSLSAYSGEQFF
TGTGCCAGCAGTTTATCGGCCTACAGTGGTGAGCAGTTCTTC
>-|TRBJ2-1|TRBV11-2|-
CASSYHSGPTYNEQFF
TGTGCCAGCAGTTATCATAGCGGCCCAACCTACAATGAGCAGTTCTTC
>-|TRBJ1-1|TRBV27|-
CASISRELDTEAFF
TGTGCCAGCATTTCCCGGGAGTTGGACACTGAAGCTTTCTTT
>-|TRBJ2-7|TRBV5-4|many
CASSFGIYEQYF
TGTGCCAGCAGCTTCGGAATCTACGAGCAGTACTTC
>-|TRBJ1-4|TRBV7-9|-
CASSLSSGQGGEKLFF
TGTGCCAGCAGCTTAAGTTCTGGTCAAGGGGGTGAAAAACTGTTTTTT
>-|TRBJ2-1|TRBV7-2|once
CASSLGNEQFF
TGTGCCAGCAGCTTGGGTAATGAGCAGTTCTTC